The rows below give T cell receptor beta chains drawn from one sample of a study of untreated major depressive disorder. Produced via immunoSEQ multiplex PCR; TCRdb's table is partial and in-frame only. This sample yields about 15,000 clones, of which 90% to 95% are seen a single time; roughly 1.7% belongs to the top ten. The specimen was CD4+ T cells from PBMCs. Receptors originate from a woman between 25 and 40 years old with major depressive disorder. CDR3s include the opening cysteine and the closing phenylalanine or tryptophan. Fields, in order: CDR3 length, D gene, V gene, clone size, J gene, CDR3 DNA, CDR3 protein. A D gene is named only where the DNA matches it firmly. A clone size is listed for some rows: how often the clone was seen (once, few, many), or a class if it is expanded.

>15|TRBD1|TRBV2|-|TRBJ1-1
TGTGCCACCCGAGGGACAGGGGGCGGAAGCACTGAAGCTTTCTTT
CATRGTGGGSTEAFF
>14|-|TRBV6-1|-|TRBJ2-3
TGTGCCAGCAGTGTTAACCCTGGCACAGATACGCAGTATTTT
CASSVNPGTDTQYF
>16|-|TRBV5-6|-|TRBJ2-3
TGTGCCAGCAGCTTAGTTCAGGGAAGGGGCACAGATACGCAGTATTTT
CASSLVQGRGTDTQYF
>16|-|TRBV5-1|-|TRBJ2-2
TGCGCCAGCAGCTTGGGACCGCTAGGTAACACCGGGGAGCTGTTTTTT
CASSLGPLGNTGELFF
>13|-|TRBV5-1|-|TRBJ1-1
TGCGCCAGCAGCTTCGCCTCAGGCACTGAAGCTTTCTTT
CASSFASGTEAFF
>14|-|TRBV7-7|-|TRBJ2-1
TGTGCTAGCTCCCGGGGGTTTAGCGAGAATGAGCAGTTCTTC
CASSRGFSENEQFF
>16|-|TRBV5-1|-|TRBJ2-2
TGCGCCAGCAGGATAAGTACAGCGCGCAGCACCGGGGAGCTGTTTTTT
CASRISTARSTGELFF
>12|-|TRBV29-1|-|TRBJ2-5
TGCAGCGTTGCGGGGTCGGCCGAGACCCAGTACTTC
CSVAGSAETQYF
>16|TRBD1|TRBV5-5|few|TRBJ2-7
TGTGCCAGCAGCCTCATTGGAGGACAGGGGTACTACGAGCAGTACTTC
CASSLIGGQGYYEQYF
>15|-|TRBV7-9|-|TRBJ1-1
TGTGCCAGCAGCTTTAACACCGGGACCACCACTGAAGCTTTCTTT
CASSFNTGTTTEAFF
>17|-|TRBV5-1|-|TRBJ2-5
TGCGCCAGCAGCCCAACCGCAGGCTTAGTCACTCAAGAGACCCAGTACTTC
CASSPTAGLVTQETQYF
>13|TRBD1|TRBV27|once|TRBJ1-1
TGTGCCAGCAGCTCGGGACAGGGGTTTCGAGCTTTCTTT
CASSSGQGFRAFF
>17|-|TRBV4-3|-|TRBJ2-2
TGCGCCAGCAGCCAAGGAAGAGGCGGGAAAAACACCGGGGAGCTGTTTTTT
CASSQGRGGKNTGELFF
>16|TRBD2|TRBV5-1|-|TRBJ2-7
TGCGCCAGCAGCTCTTCAACTAGCGGGAGGGCCTACGAGCAGTACTTC
CASSSSTSGRAYEQYF
>14|-|TRBV2|-|TRBJ1-2
TGTGCCAGCACCCTACCCGACAGTGTTCGTGGCTACACCTTC
CASTLPDSVRGYTF
>13|-|TRBV29-1|-|TRBJ1-1
TGCAGCGTTGTTTTCTTCGTAGGCACTGAAGCTTTCTTT
CSVVFFVGTEAFF